This T cell receptor beta chain is from a study of blood T cell repertoires in COVID-19 (dated by TCRdb to the early 2020s). Describing the broader study: Samples from collaborators originated in the United States, Italy and Spain and spanned both the acute and convalescent phases of COVID-19. The material from the prospective study consisted of cDNA or gDNA derived from T cells, B-cell-depleted T cells, or PBMCs. Subjects who had been exposed to COVID-19, were actively infected with it, or had recovered from it provided the deeply sampled blood TCRbeta repertoires that made up the dataset. The repertoires were released in a freely available public database meant as a resource for research on the immune response to SARS-CoV-2. Samples came from the ongoing ImmuneRACE study (first 160 participants) plus 1,254 subjects from 6 global collaborators. Sample metadata almost always included a de-identified subject ID, COVID-19 status, age in years and sex. HLA class I and class II types, where available, came from metadata supplied by the sample provider rather than from assay-based typing.

As to this clone: What this receptor recognizes is not known. No base quality values were provided; no much bigger clone lies one nucleotide off.

Per the germline V gene (reference sequence), GTSNPN is the CDR1 and SVGIG is the CDR2. Reading from cysteine to phenylalanine, the CDR3 counts 17 amino acids. The entry retains the CDR3 DNA only, 51 bases that are in frame from base 1. V is pruned by 0 bases and J by 4 bases, leaving 10 bases of the junction without a gene match. The paper's findings and limits, for the study overall: How much clinical and demographic metadata was included differed by source and by participant, and the metadata was provided uncurated.

TCRbeta CDR3 regions were amplified from genomic DNA by means of the immunoSEQ Assay, a bias-controlled multiplex PCR. The source study handled its data this way. The number of nucleated cells in each sample was estimated by amplification of reference gene primers within the assay. To quantify the absolute abundance of each unique TCRbeta CDR3 rearrangement, sequence reads were collapsed and filtered. For each sample, productive Simpson clonality was calculated as the square root of Simpson's diversity index across productive rearrangements. Not all clones reach the TCRdb copy of this immuneACCESS table, which keeps in-frame sequences only. Checked studies attribute under half of the gap to unresolved V genes and leave the rest unexplained. That table gives V, J and clone size, and the DNA gave D and trimming. Here the sample has roughly 320,000 clones; 70% to 90% occur a single time. Over 5% of the sample comes from the top ten.

One collaborating source in Seattle enrolled patients while the patients were actively infected and followed the patients over time throughout the course of disease. Each collaborating institution followed its own protocols to collect whole blood in K2EDTA tubes. Collaborator samples were shipped for TCRbeta analysis as frozen whole blood, isolated PBMCs, or DNA extracted from either sample type. The source is a woman between 50 and 59 years old with COVID-19, enrolled during active disease. The sequenced sample was peripheral blood. The receptor chain draws on TRBV30 and TRBJ2-1; TRBD2 agrees with 9 junctional bases. CDR3 sequence: CAWSVAMTSGHYNEQFF. The DNA is TGTGCCTGGAGTGTCGCAATGACTAGCGGACATTACAATGAGCAGTTCTTC.